The 2 T cell receptor beta chains below all came from one sample that was sequenced in a study of blood T cell repertoires in COVID-19. Repertoires were generated with immunoSEQ multiplex PCR, while TCRdb's copy carries only in-frame clones and drops some. The data hold under 200,000 clones, with around 85% observed a single time. The sequencing sample was made of peripheral blood. The receptors here all came from a woman of 80 years or more with acute or convalescent COVID-19.

This rearrangement joins TRBV5-4 to TRBJ2-1, with 8 bases identical to TRBD2. V was pared by 1 base and J by 12 bases, with 15 bases of the junction left unmatched. The V gene's germline CDR1 is SGHNT and CDR2 YYREEE (reference sequence). This CDR3 has 16 residues. The CDR3 DNA follows: TGTGCCAGCAGCTTGAGGTCCCGCGGGGGGCCCGCGAGGCAGTTCTTC. This sequence encodes CASSLRSRGGPARQFF.

The rearrangement uses TRBV28 and TRBJ2-5, with TRBD2 as a possible D gene (5 bases). Germline loops: CDR1 MDHEN, CDR2 SYDVKM. The CDR3 is 15 amino acids. Trimming stripped 7 bases from V and 0 bases from J, with 15 bases between. For the CDR3, the DNA is TGTGCCAGCAAATCGTTAGGGAGCTACCAAGAGACCCAGTACTTC. It is translated as CASKSLGSYQETQYF.